The clone carrying this T cell receptor beta chain was seen only once. This sample is part of a study of cytomegalovirus exposure and HLA in healthy donors. The CDR3 spans 18 residues. CDR1 is SGHNT and CDR2 is YENEEA in the germline V gene. Trimming took 3 bases from V and 2 from J, leaving 20 bases between them. It was with 60 Vbeta and 13 Jbeta primers that the PCR ran. Repertoires were generated with immunoSEQ multiplex PCR, while TCRdb's copy carries only in-frame clones and drops some. This sample has 150,000 to 180,000 clones, with approximately 80% found just once. The genes are TRBV11-3 and TRBJ1-5; tentative D call: TRBD1 (6 bases). The clonotype comes from a man aged 30 to 45 in good health and CMV-seropositive. The sample taken for sequencing was PBMCs. The CDR3 here is CASSFFGTGHGGNQPQHF. The DNA of the CDR3 is TGTGCCAGCAGCTTCTTCGGGACGGGACACGGGGGCAATCAGCCCCAGCATTTT. The complete variable domain, with remaining parts taken from reference TRBV11-3 and TRBJ1-5, reads EAGVVQSPRYKIIEKKQPVAFWCNPISGHNTLYWYLQNLGQGPELLIRYENEEAVDDSQLPKDRFSAERLKGVDSTLKIQPAELGDSAVYLCASSFFGTGHGGNQPQHFGDGTRLSIL.